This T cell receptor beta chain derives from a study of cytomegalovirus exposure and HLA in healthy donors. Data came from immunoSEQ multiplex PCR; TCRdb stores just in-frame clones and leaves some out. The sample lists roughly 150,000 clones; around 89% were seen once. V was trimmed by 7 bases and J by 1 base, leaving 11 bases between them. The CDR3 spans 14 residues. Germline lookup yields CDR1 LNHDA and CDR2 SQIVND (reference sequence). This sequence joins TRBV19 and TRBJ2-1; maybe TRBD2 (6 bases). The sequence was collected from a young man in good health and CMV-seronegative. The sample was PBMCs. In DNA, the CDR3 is TGTGCCAGTACTGCACGGGAGTCCTACAATGAGCAGTTCTTC. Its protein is CASTARESYNEQFF.